Each of the 17 T cell receptor beta chains below was sequenced from the same sample in a study of CD8 T cells in ankylosing spondylitis. TCRdb itself ran the 5' RACE reads through MiXCR, one entry per CDR3 protein. The sample has approximately 35,000 distinct CDR3 sequences; around an eighth are singletons. The specimen was synovial fluid, either unsorted or a sorted T cell fraction (not recorded which). Source of these receptors: a male donor with ankylosing spondylitis.

This clonotype turned up a few times. This sequence joins TRBV14 and TRBJ2-7; D not resolved. With 0 bases removed from V and 0 bases from J, the gap between germline ends came to 6 bases. The CDR3 extends over 14 amino acids. CDR1 and CDR2 from the germline V gene are SGHDN and FVKESK. DNA for the CDR3: TGTGCCAGCAGCCAAGAACGTATCTCCTACGAGCAGTACTTC. Translated: CASSQERISYEQYF.

This clonotype has just a few counts. J is TRBJ2-4 and V is TRBV7-9; 8 bases fit TRBD1. The V segment lost 5 bases and the J segment 8 bases; nucleotides outside the gene matches: 8. Germline loops: CDR1 SEHNR, CDR2 FQNEAQ (reference sequence). The CDR3 totals 14 residues. CDR3 DNA: TGTGCCAGCAGCCCCAGGACAGGGCTGCACATTCAGTACTTC. The encoded protein is CASSPRTGLHIQYF. The variable domain in full, with the rest retrieved from reference TRBV7-9 and TRBJ2-4, is DTGVSQNPRHKITKRGQNVTFRCDPISEHNRLYWYRQTLGQGPEFLTYFQNEAQLEKSRLLSDRFSAERPKGSFSTLEIQRTEQGDSAMYLCASSPRTGLHIQYFGAGTRLSVL.

The chain links TRBV27 to TRBJ2-2, with D perhaps matching TRBD1 or TRBD2 (6 bases each). The CDR3 extends over 16 amino acids. The germline gives CDR1 MNHEY, CDR2 SMNVEV (reference sequence). Trimming took 3 bases from V and 6 from J, leaving 17 bases between them. DNA of the CDR3: TGTGCCAGCAGTTTGTTGGAGGGGGTCGTTCCCGGGGAGCTGTTTTTT. Protein: CASSLLEGVVPGELFF.

The chain has TRBV7-8 and TRBJ1-5, with TRBD1 matching over 11 bases. CDR3 length: 17 amino acids. CDR1 and CDR2 (germline): SGHVS, FQNEAQ. J gave up 6 bases and V 4 bases, and 11 bases lay outside the gene matches. As DNA, the CDR3 is TGTGCCAGCAGCTCCCTTAAGGACAGGGGGCGTCGTCAGCCCCAGCATTTT. Amino acid sequence: CASSSLKDRGRRQPQHF.

This clonotype was counted between two and nine times. The chain uses TRBV20-1 and TRBJ2-5; D gene ambiguous. Trimming left V 1 base short and J 3 bases short, with 15 bases between. CDR3 length: 15 residues. Germline V gene sequence: CDR1 DFQATT, CDR2 SNEGSKA (reference sequence). The CDR3 is CSARVRATVEETQYF. The CDR3 region has the DNA TGCAGTGCTAGAGTTAGGGCTACGGTGGAAGAGACCCAGTACTTC.

The V and J genes are TRBV28 and TRBJ2-1, with D perhaps matching TRBD2 (5 bases). The CDR3 runs 15 residues. V lost 6 bases to trimming and J lost 0 bases, with 12 bases between them. The germline gives CDR1 MDHEN, CDR2 SYDVKM. The CDR3 region is CASSDSESSYNEQFF. As DNA, the CDR3 is TGTGCCAGCAGCGATAGCGAGAGCTCCTACAATGAGCAGTTCTTC.

This clonotype was recorded many times. This chain connects TRBV24-1 to TRBJ1-1, with D unresolved. This CDR3 comprises 14 residues. V was shortened by 0 bases and J by 2 bases, with 6 bases between the two germline ends. Germline V gene lookup returns CDR1 KGHDR and CDR2 SFDVKD. The CDR3 loop is CATSDLGSNTEAFF. CDR3 in DNA: TGTGCCACCAGTGATTTGGGGTCTAACACTGAAGCTTTCTTT.

This clonotype was counted between two and nine times. V is TRBV13 and J is TRBJ2-3; 11 bases line up with TRBD1. The CDR3 extends over 19 amino acids. Looked up from germline, CDR1 is PRHDT and CDR2 is FYEKMQ (reference sequence). J gave up 2 bases and V 2 bases, and 12 bases lay outside the gene matches. In nucleotides, the CDR3 is TGTGCCAGCAGCTTATGGACAGGGGGCCGCTTTTCGATCACAGATACGCAGTATTTT. It codes for CASSLWTGGRFSITDTQYF.

The rearrangement uses TRBV12-3 or TRBV12-4 and TRBJ2-7; maybe TRBD2 (6 bases). V was cut by 3 bases and J by 3 bases, with 9 bases left in between. CDR3 length: 13 residues. The CDR3 coding sequence is TGTGCCAGCAGTTTCGGGGGAGACTACGAGCAGTACTTC. This sequence encodes CASSFGGDYEQYF.

The chain carries TRBV27 and TRBJ1-2, with a possible D match to TRBD1 (5 bases). CDR1 is MNHEY and CDR2 is SMNVEV in the germline V gene (reference sequence). Trimming shortened V by 10 bases and J by 4 bases, and 19 bases separated the two germline ends. The CDR3 contains 14 residues. This CDR3 is CATGWGKGFYGYTF. The CDR3 nucleotides read TGTGCCACTGGCTGGGGGAAAGGGTTCTATGGCTACACCTTC.

A few counts support this clonotype. The chain links TRBV27 to TRBJ2-3; 8 nucleotides match TRBD1. With V trimmed by 4 bases and J by 7 bases, 4 bases remained unmatched. Per germline, CDR1 MNHEY and CDR2 SMNVEV (reference sequence). The CDR3 has 13 amino acids. The CDR3 sequence: CASSSYRGYTQYF. DNA of the CDR3: TGTGCCAGCAGTTCCTACAGGGGGTATACGCAGTATTTT.

This rearrangement joins TRBV9 to TRBJ1-1; D possibly corresponds to TRBD1 (5 bases). Trimming cost V 3 bases and J 0 bases, with 9 bases left between them. Germline CDR1 reads SGDLS; CDR2 reads YYNGEE. The CDR3 has 14 residues. For the CDR3, the DNA is TGTGCCAGCAGCGGGGGCAGCATGAACACTGAAGCTTTCTTT. Protein product: CASSGGSMNTEAFF.

This chain connects TRBV18 to TRBJ2-7; D gene uncertain. The germline V gene encodes CDR1 KGHSH and CDR2 LQKENI. This CDR3 contains 14 residues. Trimming stripped 3 bases from V and 3 bases from J, with 12 bases between. CDR3 region: CASSPTQTHYEQYF. The DNA for the CDR3 is TGTGCCAGCTCACCGACACAAACCCACTACGAGCAGTACTTC.

In this sample, this clonotype turned up many times. V gene TRBV12-3 or TRBV12-4 combines with J gene TRBJ2-3, with no clear D. The germline V and J ends were trimmed by 6 bases and 2 bases, with 15 bases remaining between them. The length of the CDR3 is 15 residues. The CDR3 DNA follows: TGTGCCAGCAGCCCCGTTGGTCTTGTCACAGATACGCAGTATTTT. Amino acid sequence: CASSPVGLVTDTQYF.

V usage is TRBV2 and J usage is TRBJ2-7, with D perhaps being TRBD1 or TRBD2 (5 bases each). CDR3 length equals 12 residues. Germline lookup yields CDR1 SNHLY and CDR2 FYNNEI. V lost 7 bases, J lost 4 bases, and 11 bases lay in between. CDR3 bases: TGTGCCAGCATGGGACCGACATACGAGCAGTACTTC. This sequence encodes CASMGPTYEQYF.

A few counts support this clonotype. The gene calls are TRBV29-1 and TRBJ2-7; 7 bases map to TRBD2. V trimming: 8 bases; J trimming: 3 bases; junction bases outside the gene matches: 7. The CDR3 sequence is 12 residues long. The V gene's germline CDR1 is SQVTM and CDR2 ANQGSEA. The CDR3 DNA reads as TGCAGCTGGGCAAGCGGGGACTACGAGCAGTACTTC. Translation gives CSWASGDYEQYF.

This clonotype was counted at least ten times. V gene TRBV11-1 combines with J gene TRBJ1-1; 12 bases map to TRBD1. V was pared by 3 bases and J by 0 bases, with 8 bases of the junction left unmatched. The germline gives CDR1 SGHAT, CDR2 FQDESV (reference sequence). There are 18 residues in the CDR3. This CDR3 is CASSFPFRDRGLNTEAFF. In DNA, the CDR3 is TGTGCCAGCAGCTTTCCATTTAGGGACAGGGGGCTGAACACTGAAGCTTTCTTT.